These 20 T cell receptor beta chains were all obtained from the same sample, sequenced in a study of OX40 agonist ivuxolimab in advanced cancers. Assay: immunoSEQ multiplex PCR; the TCRdb copy retains only in-frame clones and omits some. The sample lists about 72,000 clones, 88% occurring once. The source was CD4+ or CD8+ T cells sorted from blood, collected in a trial of the OX40 agonist ivuxolimab. Source of these receptors: an adult with an advanced solid tumor such as melanoma, head and neck, liver or kidney cancer.

This clone was counted a single time. This chain uses TRBV10-3 with TRBJ1-3, with 8 bases matching TRBD1. Germline V gives CDR1 ENHRY, CDR2 SYGVKD. Germline trimming cut 7 bases from V and 0 bases from J; bases unmatched to any gene: 2. This CDR3 has 14 amino acids. As DNA, the CDR3 is TGTGCCATCACGGGACAGGCCTCTGGAAACACCATATATTTT. This translates into CAITGQASGNTIYF.

The J gene is TRBJ1-3, the V gene TRBV28; 7 bases match TRBD1. The trim removed 6 bases at V and 4 bases at J, leaving 9 bases unmatched. Germline-derived CDR1 and CDR2 are MDHEN and SYDVKM. The CDR3 runs 15 residues. The CDR3: CASSLDRALGNTIYF. The CDR3 nucleotides are TGTGCCAGCAGCTTAGACAGGGCCCTCGGAAACACCATATATTTT. The full variable domain, its missing parts supplied by reference TRBV28 and TRBJ1-3, is DVKVTQSSRYLVKRTGEKVFLECVQDMDHENMFWYRQDPGLGLRLIYFSYDVKMKEKGDIPEGYSVSREKKERFSLILESASTNQTSMYLCASSLDRALGNTIYFGEGSWLTVV.

This chain uses TRBV6-5 with TRBJ2-1; 12 nucleotides line up with TRBD2. The CDR3 totals 13 residues. V lost 5 bases and J lost 11; bases outside the gene matches: 4. The germline CDR1 and CDR2 sequences are MNHEY and SVGAGI. The CDR3 here is CASSLTSGSQQFF. The CDR3 DNA reads TGTGCCAGCAGTCTGACTAGCGGGAGTCAGCAGTTCTTC.

As DNA, the CDR3 is TGTGCCAGTAGTAAAGGAAAGAGCTCCTATAATTCACCCCTCCACTTT. It encodes CASSKGKSSYNSPLHF. The V call is TRBV19, the J call TRBJ1-6; D unclear. V lost 4 bases and J 0 bases, leaving 10 bases between the germline ends. The germline V gene has CDR1 LNHDA and CDR2 SQIVND (reference sequence). This CDR3 is 16 amino acids long. The entire variable domain, with the rest obtained from reference TRBV19 and TRBJ1-6, is as follows: DGGITQSPKYLFRKEGQNVTLSCEQNLNHDAMYWYRQDPGQGLRLIYYSQIVNDFQKGDIAEGYSVSREKKESFPLTVTSAQKNPTAFYLCASSKGKSSYNSPLHFGNGTRLTVT.

This clone showed up just once. This chain links TRBV10-3 with TRBJ2-4; 7 positions agree with TRBD2. Germline loops: CDR1 ENHRY, CDR2 SYGVKD. The CDR3 loop spans 11 amino acids. Trimming removed 4 bases from V and 9 bases from J; junction bases left unmatched: 0. The CDR3 nucleotides read TGTGCCATCAGTGGGGAGGGCATTCAGTACTTC. Its protein product is CAISGEGIQYF.

The chain couples TRBV25-1 to TRBJ2-3; D unclear. From germline, CDR1 is MGHDK and CDR2 SYGVNS. The V and J ends lost 4 bases and 9 bases respectively, with 8 bases between them. There are 11 residues in the CDR3. The CDR3 coding sequence is TGTGCCAGCAGTGGTCAGGTAACGCAGTATTTT. Translating it yields CASSGQVTQYF.

This clone has just one count. The chain joins TRBV7-2 to TRBJ2-7; 11 bases align to TRBD1. V was pared by 6 bases and J by 7 bases, with 8 bases of the junction left unmatched. The CDR3 length is 14 residues. CDR1 and CDR2 from the germline V gene are SGHTA and FQGNSA. DNA for the CDR3: TGTGCCAGCAGTTTGGACAGGGGGCTCAGAGAGCAGTACTTC. Translated, it gives CASSLDRGLREQYF.

This sequence joins TRBV28 and TRBJ1-5, with D possibly being TRBD1 (6 bases). The CDR3 sequence is 14 residues long. The germline CDR1 and CDR2 sequences are MDHEN and SYDVKM. Deletions cut 3 bases from V and 4 bases from J, with 10 bases between. The CDR3 loop reads CASSFVGANQPQHF. CDR3 nucleotide sequence: TGTGCCAGCAGTTTCGTGGGGGCGAATCAGCCCCAGCATTTT.

This chain links TRBV19 with TRBJ2-3; tentative D call: TRBD1 (6 bases). V gave up 0 bases and J gave up 3 bases, with 19 bases separating them. CDR3 length: 18 amino acids. Germline values: CDR1 LNHDA, CDR2 SQIVND (reference sequence). The CDR3 nucleotides are TGTGCCAGTAGTATAGACACCCCTAGAGGGGGTTGGACAGATACGCAGTATTTT. Amino acid sequence: CASSIDTPRGGWTDTQYF.

The chain uses TRBV4-1 and TRBJ2-7, with D uncertain. The V and J ends lost 4 bases and 2 bases respectively, with 15 bases between them. The CDR3 is 15 residues long. Germline V gene sequence: CDR1 MGHRA, CDR2 YSYEKL. The CDR3: CASSLSRRNPYEQYF. CDR3 sequence (DNA): TGCGCCAGCAGCCTAAGTCGGCGCAACCCCTACGAGCAGTACTTC.

V gene TRBV7-8 combines with J gene TRBJ2-3, with 9 bases aligning to TRBD2. The germline V gene encodes CDR1 SGHVS and CDR2 FQNEAQ. After removal of 4 bases from V and 2 bases from J, the junction contained 4 bases not matched to a gene. The CDR3 runs 15 residues. CDR3 sequence reads: CASSSLAGFTDTQYF. Written as DNA, the CDR3 is TGTGCCAGCAGCTCCCTAGCGGGGTTCACAGATACGCAGTATTTT.

V is TRBV29-1 and J is TRBJ2-3; 9 nucleotides line up with TRBD1. CDR3 size: 14 residues. CDR1 is SQVTM and CDR2 is ANQGSEA in the germline V gene. V lost 2 bases and J lost 3; bases outside the gene matches: 3. This CDR3 is CSVERGTGTDTQYF. CDR3 bases: TGCAGCGTTGAACGTGGGACAGGGACAGATACGCAGTATTTT.

The V gene is TRBV18, the J gene TRBJ2-1, with 13 bases identical to TRBD2. CDR3 length equals 16 residues. CDR1 and CDR2 (germline): KGHSH, LQKENI. With V trimmed by 6 bases and J by 9 bases, 11 bases remained unmatched. CDR3 in amino acids: CASSPPGLAGEREQFF. CDR3 coding DNA: TGTGCCAGCTCCCCCCCCGGACTAGCGGGAGAGCGTGAGCAGTTCTTC. The full variable domain, its missing parts supplied by reference TRBV18 and TRBJ2-1, is NAGVMQNPRHLVRRRGQEARLRCSPMKGHSHVYWYRQLPEEGLKFMVYLQKENIIDESGMPKERFSAEFPKEGPSILRIQQVVRGDSAAYFCASSPPGLAGEREQFFGPGTRLTVL.

This chain joins TRBV27 and TRBJ1-2; no clear D. CDR1 is MNHEY, CDR2 SMNVEV, per germline (reference sequence). V dropped 1 base and J dropped 1 base, with 13 bases sitting between them. This CDR3 spans 16 amino acids. CDR3 nucleotides: TGTGCCAGCAGTTTATATGCGGGGTACGGTAACTATGGCTACACCTTC. Residues: CASSLYAGYGNYGYTF.

The chain has TRBV28 and TRBJ1-3, with 8 bases identical to TRBD1. The CDR3 contains 16 residues. Trimming removed 4 bases from V and 1 base from J; junction bases left unmatched: 6. CDR1 is MDHEN and CDR2 is SYDVKM in the germline V gene. CDR3 sequence reads: CASSSSGQGSGNTIYF. In DNA, the CDR3 is TGTGCCAGCAGTTCCTCTGGACAGGGATCTGGAAACACCATATATTTT.

This chain connects TRBV6-4 to TRBJ2-2; no reliable D call. Germline loops: CDR1 MRHNA, CDR2 SNTAGT. V shed 4 bases and J shed 0 bases, with 12 bases lying between them. The CDR3 covers 16 residues. The CDR3 coding sequence is TGTGCCAGCAGTGTCCAATGGGTCGCGAACACCGGGGAGCTGTTTTTT. Amino acid sequence: CASSVQWVANTGELFF.

This chain links TRBV27 with TRBJ2-5; D gene unclear. Germline-derived CDR1 and CDR2 are MNHEY and SMNVEV (reference sequence). The CDR3 length is 14 residues. Between the trimmed V and J ends, which lost 6 bases and 0 bases, there was a span of 11 bases. CDR3 bases: TGTGCCAGCAGGTCTTCCTGGTACCAAGAGACCCAGTACTTC. It yields the protein CASRSSWYQETQYF.

The rearrangement links TRBV28 to TRBJ2-1, with TRBD1 as a possible D gene (6 bases). CDR1 and CDR2 from the germline V gene are MDHEN and SYDVKM. This CDR3 is built from 14 residues. Trimming shortened V by 5 bases and J by 4 bases, and 12 bases separated the two germline ends. This chain's CDR3 is CASSPPDRYNEQFF. CDR3 coding DNA: TGTGCCAGCAGTCCGCCGGACAGATACAATGAGCAGTTCTTC.

The rearrangement uses TRBV6-5 and TRBJ1-2; 8 bases map to TRBD1. Germline CDR1 is MNHEY and CDR2 is SVGAGI. V lost 11 bases and J lost 2; bases outside the gene matches: 10. The CDR3 totals 14 residues. The CDR3: CAAAGDRPNYGYTF. The CDR3 DNA follows: TGTGCCGCCGCGGGGGACAGGCCGAACTATGGCTACACCTTC.

For the CDR3, the DNA is TGTGCCTCGGGTAGCGGGGGACCCAGAACAGATACGCAGTATTTT. Protein product: CASGSGGPRTDTQYF. The rearrangement joins TRBV7-9 to TRBJ2-3; 9 nucleotides agree with TRBD2. Unmatched junction bases numbered 12, after V lost 11 bases and J lost 3 bases. Germline CDR1 reads SEHNR; CDR2 reads FQNEAQ (reference sequence). This CDR3 contains 15 residues. The full variable domain, its missing parts supplied by reference TRBV7-9 and TRBJ2-3, is DTGVSQNPRHKITKRGQNVTFRCDPISEHNRLYWYRQTLGQGPEFLTYFQNEAQLEKSRLLSDRFSAERPKGSFSTLEIQRTEQGDSAMYLCASGSGGPRTDTQYFGPGTRLTVL.